A single sample is the source of the 19 T cell receptor beta chains below, sequenced in a study of cytomegalovirus exposure and HLA in healthy donors (dated by TCRdb to the late 2010s). The library was obtained by the immunoSEQ multiplex PCR assay. For the multiplex PCR, a mixture combining 60 forward primers for TCR Vbeta segments and 13 reverse primers for TCR Jbeta segments was used. TCRdb limited this immuneACCESS table to in-frame rearrangements with V and J called. A share of clones is missing; checked studies link under half to unresolved V genes, and the rest is unexplained. For this sample the table gives about 130,000 clones, of which more than 70% were detected only once. The ten biggest clones cover 4.2% of the sample. Input material: PBMCs. Receptors were obtained from a man aged 50 to 59 in good health and CMV-seropositive.

The chain has TRBV2 and TRBJ2-1; tentatively, D is TRBD2 (5 bases). CDR1 is SNHLY, CDR2 FYNNEI, per germline. Trimming left V 4 bases short and J 5 bases short, with 9 bases between. The CDR3 sequence is 13 residues long. The CDR3 is CASSARRNNEQFF. CDR3 coding DNA: TGTGCCAGCAGTGCGAGGAGGAACAATGAGCAGTTCTTC.

This clone was counted only a few times. This rearrangement joins TRBV6-4 to TRBJ2-6, with D uncertain. Looked up from germline, CDR1 is MRHNA and CDR2 is SNTAGT. The germline V and J ends were trimmed by 0 bases and 0 bases, with 6 bases remaining between them. The CDR3 length is 16 residues. The CDR3 nucleotides are TGTGCCAGCAGTGACTCGATCGGCTCTGGGGCCAACGTCCTGACTTTC. It translates to CASSDSIGSGANVLTF.

The sample holds a few counts of this clone. The genes are TRBV27 and TRBJ1-1, with 7 bases fitting TRBD1. Germline CDR1 and CDR2: MNHEY and SMNVEV (reference sequence). The CDR3 extends over 14 amino acids. V lost 3 bases, J lost 4 bases, and 5 bases stayed unmatched. CDR3 in amino acids: CASSFDRVGTEAFF. The CDR3 bases are TGTGCCAGCAGTTTTGACAGGGTGGGCACTGAAGCTTTCTTT.

J is TRBJ2-2 and V is TRBV11-2, with TRBD1 as a possible D gene (5 bases). CDR1 and CDR2 (germline): SGHAT, FQNNGV. V dropped 6 bases and J dropped 3 bases, with 20 bases sitting between them. This CDR3 has 17 residues. The CDR3: CASSLAARATYTGELFF. DNA for the CDR3: TGTGCCAGCAGTCTCGCCGCCAGGGCCACTTACACCGGGGAGCTGTTTTTT. Full variable domain (remainder filled in from reference TRBV11-2 and TRBJ2-2): EAGVAQSPRYKIIEKRQSVAFWCNPISGHATLYWYQQILGQGPKLLIQFQNNGVVDDSQLPKDRFSAERLKGVDSTLKIQPAKLEDSAVYLCASSLAARATYTGELFFGEGSRLTVL.

The chain uses TRBV5-1 and TRBJ2-7, with 9 bases identical to TRBD1. V shed 4 bases and J 1 base; nucleotides not matched to a gene: 3. The CDR3 totals 14 residues. Germline CDR1 reads SGHRS; CDR2 reads YFSETQ. CDR3 loop: CASSHGQGSYEQYF. The CDR3 nucleotides read TGCGCCAGCAGCCATGGACAGGGGTCCTACGAGCAGTACTTC.

This chain joins TRBV6-1 and TRBJ1-1; D is ambiguous. Germline V gene sequence: CDR1 MNHNS, CDR2 SASEGT. The CDR3 is 15 residues long. The V and J ends lost 8 bases and 11 bases respectively, with 27 bases between them. CDR3 bases: TGTGCCAGCTTTAGTCGTGCAGGTGGTCTTTTTTTTGCTTTCTTT. Translation gives CASFSRAGGLFFAFF.

The count of this clone is one. The V call is TRBV7-6, the J call TRBJ2-5; perhaps TRBD1 as D (5 bases). The CDR3 loop spans 15 amino acids. With 3 bases removed from V and 2 bases from J, the gap between germline ends came to 13 bases. The germline V gene has CDR1 SGHVS and CDR2 FNYEAQ. CDR3 protein: CASSLGPDGQETQYF. CDR3 nucleotides: TGTGCCAGCAGCTTGGGGCCGGACGGACAAGAGACCCAGTACTTC.

This clone was recorded a few times. The J gene is TRBJ2-3, the V gene TRBV25-1; possibly TRBD1 for D (6 bases). This CDR3 comprises 15 residues. Germline values: CDR1 MGHDK, CDR2 SYGVNS. Trimming removed 4 bases at V and 4 bases at J, with 15 bases between. CDR3 protein: CASSATGTFADTQYF. The CDR3 coding sequence is TGTGCCAGCAGTGCCACCGGGACATTCGCAGATACGCAGTATTTT.

The genes are TRBV19 and TRBJ1-2; TRBD1 agrees at 8 bases. The V and J ends lost 9 bases and 4 bases, in that order; junction bases with no gene match: 13. Germline lookup yields CDR1 LNHDA and CDR2 SQIVND (reference sequence). The CDR3 extends over 15 amino acids. Here the CDR3 DNA reads TGTGCCAGCAGTGCGGACAGGGTTACTCTCTATGGCTACACCTTC. Amino acids: CASSADRVTLYGYTF.

The chain combines TRBV6-6 with TRBJ2-1, with 8 bases that match TRBD2. Unmatched junction bases numbered 8, after V lost 2 bases and J lost 8 bases. CDR3 length equals 15 residues. Germline V gene sequence: CDR1 MNHNY, CDR2 SVGAGI (reference sequence). DNA for the CDR3: TGTGCCAGCAGTTACCCAGCGGGAGACCCCGATGAGCAGTTCTTC. It is translated as CASSYPAGDPDEQFF.

Only a few counts were recorded for this clone. At one of its ends the junction is not consistent with the germline gene, which may arise from a read error. The chain uses TRBV7-9 and TRBJ1-1; a weak D match, TRBD1 (6 bases). CDR1 is SEHNR, CDR2 FQNEAQ, per germline (reference sequence). This CDR3 has 11 residues. DNA of the CDR3: TGTTCCAGCAGCTCGCAGGGGAGAGCTTTCTTT. Its protein is CSSSSQGRAFF. The full variable domain, rest sourced from reference TRBV7-9 and TRBJ1-1, is DTGVSQNPRHKITKRGQNVTFRCDPISEHNRLYWYRQTLGQGPEFLTYFQNEAQLEKSRLLSDRFSAERPKGSFSTLEIQRTEQGDSAMYLCSSSSQGRAFFGQGTRLTVV.

Points on this clone: Other nucleotide sequences from this sample produce the same CDR3. The chain has TRBV5-1 and TRBJ1-1; no firm D call. Trimming took 1 base from V and 1 from J, leaving 5 bases between them. This CDR3 has 13 residues. Germline V gene lookup returns CDR1 SGHRS and CDR2 YFSETQ. The CDR3 here is CASSLTGNTEAFF. The CDR3 DNA sequence: TGCGCCAGCAGCTTGACGGGGAACACTGAAGCTTTCTTT. Combining the CDR3 with reference TRBV5-1 and TRBJ1-1 gives the whole variable domain KAGVTQTPRYLIKTRGQQVTLSCSPISGHRSVSWYQQTPGQGLQFLFEYFSETQRNKGNFPGRFSGRQFSNSRSEMNVSTLELGDSALYLCASSLTGNTEAFFGQGTRLTVV.

The chain is built from TRBV6-4 and TRBJ2-5; 10 nucleotides align to TRBD1. This CDR3 has 17 amino acids. V lost 0 bases and J lost 5; bases outside the gene matches: 9. CDR1 is MRHNA and CDR2 is SNTAGT in the germline V gene. CDR3 DNA sequence: TGTGCCAGCAGTGACTCACGGACAGACAGGGGGCGGGAGACCCAGTACTTC. Encoded protein: CASSDSRTDRGRETQYF.

This chain uses TRBV6-6 with TRBJ2-7, with 9 bases aligning to TRBD1. Germline-derived CDR1 and CDR2 are MNHNY and SVGAGI (reference sequence). V gave up 9 bases and J gave up 6 bases; unmatched junction bases: 6. This CDR3 is 12 amino acids long. Written as DNA, the CDR3 is TGTGCCAGTGGGGACAGGGATCGCGAGCAGTACTTC. Residues: CASGDRDREQYF.

The chain joins TRBV5-1 to TRBJ2-2, with TRBD2 identical over 9 bases. Looked up from germline, CDR1 is SGHRS and CDR2 is YFSETQ. The CDR3 runs 16 residues. V shed 3 bases and J 4 bases; nucleotides not matched to a gene: 7. The CDR3 is CASSYLAGDSTGELFF. The CDR3 DNA reads TGCGCCAGCAGCTATTTAGCGGGAGATAGCACCGGGGAGCTGTTTTTT.

The chain joins TRBV5-3 to TRBJ1-5; D uncertain. TRBV5-3 is reported as an ORF; its role is uncertain. This CDR3 has 13 amino acids. Trimming cost V 4 bases and J 2 bases, with 7 bases left between them. The CDR3 DNA reads TGTGCCAGAAGCGGGCGGGGCAATCAGCCCCAGCATTTT. As protein: CARSGRGNQPQHF.

The J gene is TRBJ2-1, the V gene TRBV11-3; D perhaps matches TRBD2 (5 bases). Germline CDR1 and CDR2: SGHNT and YENEEA. V gave up 5 bases and J gave up 9 bases, with 11 bases separating them. This CDR3 comprises 12 residues. For the CDR3, the DNA is TGTGCCAGCAGCCGACGAGAGGGTGAGCAGTTCTTC. Translated: CASSRREGEQFF.

The chain carries TRBV29-1 and TRBJ2-7, with TRBD2 identical over 13 bases. Germline CDR1 is SQVTM and CDR2 is ANQGSEA. The trim removed 6 bases at V and 0 bases at J, leaving 2 bases unmatched. The CDR3 loop spans 14 amino acids. CDR3 loop: CSVRTSGGSYEQYF. As DNA, the CDR3 is TGCAGCGTGCGGACTAGCGGGGGCTCCTACGAGCAGTACTTC.

The chain uses TRBV7-9 and TRBJ1-1; D is perhaps TRBD1 (5 bases). Germline assignment: CDR1 SEHNR and CDR2 FQNEAQ (reference sequence). CDR3 length: 17 amino acids. V gave up 6 bases and J gave up 5 bases, with 25 bases separating them. CDR3 nucleotides: TGTGCCAGCAGGCATCTCCGGGGGGGTACGGCTTTGACTGAAGCTTTCTTT. Translation: CASRHLRGGTALTEAFF.